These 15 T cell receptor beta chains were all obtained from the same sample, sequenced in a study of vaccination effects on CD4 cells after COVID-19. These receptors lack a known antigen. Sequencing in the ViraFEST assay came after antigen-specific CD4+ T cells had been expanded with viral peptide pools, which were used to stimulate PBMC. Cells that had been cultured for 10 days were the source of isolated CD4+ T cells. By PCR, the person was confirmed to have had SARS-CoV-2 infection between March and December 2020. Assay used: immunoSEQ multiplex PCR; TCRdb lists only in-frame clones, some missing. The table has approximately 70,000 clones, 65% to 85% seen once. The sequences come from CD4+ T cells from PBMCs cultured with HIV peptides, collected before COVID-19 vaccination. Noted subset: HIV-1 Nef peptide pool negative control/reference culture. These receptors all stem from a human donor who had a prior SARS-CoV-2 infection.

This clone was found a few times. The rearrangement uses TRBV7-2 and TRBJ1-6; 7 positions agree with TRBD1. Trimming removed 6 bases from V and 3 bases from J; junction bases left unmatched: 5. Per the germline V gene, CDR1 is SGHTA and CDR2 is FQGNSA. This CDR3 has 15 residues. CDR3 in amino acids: CASSRRQGYNSPLHF. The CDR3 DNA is TGTGCCAGCAGTCGAAGACAGGGCTATAATTCACCCCTCCACTTT.

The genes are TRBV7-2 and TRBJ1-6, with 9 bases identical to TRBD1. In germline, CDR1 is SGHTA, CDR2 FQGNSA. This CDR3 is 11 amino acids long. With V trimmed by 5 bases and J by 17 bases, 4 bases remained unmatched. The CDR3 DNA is TGTGCCAGCAGCGCGGGACAGGGCTTCCACTTT. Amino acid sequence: CASSAGQGFHF.

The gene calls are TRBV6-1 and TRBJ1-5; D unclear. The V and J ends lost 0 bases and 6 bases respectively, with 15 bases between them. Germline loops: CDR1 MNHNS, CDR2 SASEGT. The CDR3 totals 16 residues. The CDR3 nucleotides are TGTGCCAGCAGTGAAGCACGGACGCCCCGCGGTCAGCCCCAGCATTTT. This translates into CASSEARTPRGQPQHF.

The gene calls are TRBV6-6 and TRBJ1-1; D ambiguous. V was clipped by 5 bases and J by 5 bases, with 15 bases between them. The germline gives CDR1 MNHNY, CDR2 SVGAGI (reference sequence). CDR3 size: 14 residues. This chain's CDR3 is CASSTTPGRTEAFF. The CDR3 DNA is TGTGCCAGCAGTACTACGCCTGGGAGGACTGAAGCTTTCTTT.

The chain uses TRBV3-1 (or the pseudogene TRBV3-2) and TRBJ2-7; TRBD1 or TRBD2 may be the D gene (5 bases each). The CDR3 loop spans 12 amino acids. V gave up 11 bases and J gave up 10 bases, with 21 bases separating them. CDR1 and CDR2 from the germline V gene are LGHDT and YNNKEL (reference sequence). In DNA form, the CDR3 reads TGTGCCTCCTCTGACGGGACCATTGGTCAGTACTTC. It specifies CASSDGTIGQYF.

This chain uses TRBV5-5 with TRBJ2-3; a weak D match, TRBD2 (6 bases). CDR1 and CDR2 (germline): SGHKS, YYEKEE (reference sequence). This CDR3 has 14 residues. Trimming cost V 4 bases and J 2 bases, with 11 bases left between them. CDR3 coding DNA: TGTGCCAGCAGCCCGGAGGGCTTCACAGATACGCAGTATTTT. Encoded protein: CASSPEGFTDTQYF.

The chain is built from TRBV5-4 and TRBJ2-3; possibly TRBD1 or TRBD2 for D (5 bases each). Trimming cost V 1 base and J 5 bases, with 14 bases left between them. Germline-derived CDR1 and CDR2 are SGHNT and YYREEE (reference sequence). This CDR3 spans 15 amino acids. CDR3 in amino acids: CASSLNRGQGDTQYF. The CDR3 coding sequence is TGTGCCAGCAGCTTGAATCGGGGTCAGGGAGATACGCAGTATTTT.

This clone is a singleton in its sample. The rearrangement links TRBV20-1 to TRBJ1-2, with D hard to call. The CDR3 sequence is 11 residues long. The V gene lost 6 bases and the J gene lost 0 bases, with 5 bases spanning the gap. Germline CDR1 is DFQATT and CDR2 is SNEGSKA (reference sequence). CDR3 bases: TGCAGTGCCGCATCTAACTATGGCTACACCTTC. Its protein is CSAASNYGYTF.

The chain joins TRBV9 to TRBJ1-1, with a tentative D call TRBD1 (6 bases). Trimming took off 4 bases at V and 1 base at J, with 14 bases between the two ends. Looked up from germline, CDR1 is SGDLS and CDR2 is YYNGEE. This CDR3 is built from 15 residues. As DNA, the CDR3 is TGTGCCAGCAGCCTAATCCGGGACACGAACACTGAAGCTTTCTTT. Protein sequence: CASSLIRDTNTEAFF.

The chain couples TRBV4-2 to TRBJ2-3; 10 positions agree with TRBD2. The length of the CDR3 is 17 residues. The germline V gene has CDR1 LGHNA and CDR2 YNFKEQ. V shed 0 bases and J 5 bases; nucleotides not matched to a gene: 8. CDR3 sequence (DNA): TGTGCCAGCAGCCAAGACCCAACTAGCGGGGCGCGAGATACGCAGTATTTT. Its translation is CASSQDPTSGARDTQYF.

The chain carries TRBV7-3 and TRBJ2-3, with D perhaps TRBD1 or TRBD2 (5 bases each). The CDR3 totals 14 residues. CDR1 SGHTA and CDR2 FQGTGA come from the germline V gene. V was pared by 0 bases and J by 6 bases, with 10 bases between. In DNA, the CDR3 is TGTGCCAGCAGCTTAACGGGACGGGGCGATACGCAGTATTTT. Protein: CASSLTGRGDTQYF.

CDR3 coding DNA: TGCGCCAGCAGCCGTGGGACCGAATATAATTCACCCCTCCACTTT. Translation: CASSRGTEYNSPLHF. V gene TRBV5-1 combines with J gene TRBJ1-6; a weak D match, TRBD1 (5 bases). V lost 4 bases and J 4 bases, leaving 12 bases between the germline ends. This CDR3 contains 15 residues. Germline V lookup: CDR1 SGHRS, CDR2 YFSETQ.

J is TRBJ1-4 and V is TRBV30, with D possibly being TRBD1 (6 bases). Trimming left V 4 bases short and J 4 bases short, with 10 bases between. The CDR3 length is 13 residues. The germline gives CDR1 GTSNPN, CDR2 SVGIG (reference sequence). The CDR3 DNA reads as TGTGCCTGGACACGACAGGATAATGAAAAACTGTTTTTT. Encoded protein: CAWTRQDNEKLFF.

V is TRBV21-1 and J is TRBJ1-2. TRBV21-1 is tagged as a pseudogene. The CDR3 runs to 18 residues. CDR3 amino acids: CASSKGVVGQSFNYGYTF. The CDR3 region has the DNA TGTGCCAGCAGCAAAGGTGTAGTAGGGCAGAGCTTTAACTATGGCTACACCTTC.

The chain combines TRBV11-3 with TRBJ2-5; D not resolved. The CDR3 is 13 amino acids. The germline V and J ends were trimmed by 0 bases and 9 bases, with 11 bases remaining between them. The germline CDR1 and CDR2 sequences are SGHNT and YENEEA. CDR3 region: CASSLEKYLAQYF. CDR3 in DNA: TGTGCCAGCAGCTTAGAGAAGTATCTGGCCCAGTACTTC.